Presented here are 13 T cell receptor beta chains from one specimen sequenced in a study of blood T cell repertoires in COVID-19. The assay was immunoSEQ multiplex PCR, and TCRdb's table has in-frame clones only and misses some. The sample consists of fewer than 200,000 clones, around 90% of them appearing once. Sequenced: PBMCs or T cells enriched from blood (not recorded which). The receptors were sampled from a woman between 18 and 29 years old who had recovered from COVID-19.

In DNA form, the CDR3 reads TGTGCCTGGGCGGGGGGGGCTGGCTACACCTTC. Amino acids: CAWAGGAGYTF. The V gene is TRBV30, the J gene TRBJ1-2; TRBD1 is a possible D gene (6 bases). The germline CDR1 and CDR2 sequences are GTSNPN and SVGIG (reference sequence). The ends were cut back, 5 bases at V and 7 bases at J, with 11 bases in the middle. This CDR3 is built from 11 residues.

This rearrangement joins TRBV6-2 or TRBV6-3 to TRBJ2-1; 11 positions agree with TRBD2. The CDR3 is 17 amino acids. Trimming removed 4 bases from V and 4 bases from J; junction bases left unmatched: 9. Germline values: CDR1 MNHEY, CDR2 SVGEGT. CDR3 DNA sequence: TGTGCCAGCAGTTCCCCCCTGACTAGCGGGGCATACAATGAGCAGTTCTTC. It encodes CASSSPLTSGAYNEQFF.

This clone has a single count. CDR3 DNA sequence: TGTGCCAGTAGAGGGACAGGCTCCCCATGGGCTGAAGCTTTCTTT. Amino acids: CASRGTGSPWAEAFF. This chain connects TRBV19 to TRBJ1-1; 8 positions agree with TRBD1. The trim removed 6 bases at V and 6 bases at J, leaving 12 bases unmatched. Germline loops: CDR1 LNHDA, CDR2 SQIVND (reference sequence). The CDR3 length is 15 residues. Together with reference TRBV19 and TRBJ1-1, the CDR3 gives the full variable domain: DGGITQSPKYLFRKEGQNVTLSCEQNLNHDAMYWYRQDPGQGLRLIYYSQIVNDFQKGDIAEGYSVSREKKESFPLTVTSAQKNPTAFYLCASRGTGSPWAEAFFGQGTRLTVV.

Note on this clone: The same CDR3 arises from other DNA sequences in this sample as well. CDR3: CASSLARQETQYF. In nucleotides, the CDR3 is TGTGCCAGCAGCTTAGCCCGCCAAGAGACCCAGTACTTC. The chain uses TRBV7-2 and TRBJ2-5; D uncertain. This CDR3 has 13 residues. The ends were cut back, 0 bases at V and 1 base at J, with 3 bases in the middle. Per the germline V gene, CDR1 is SGHTA and CDR2 is FQGNSA.

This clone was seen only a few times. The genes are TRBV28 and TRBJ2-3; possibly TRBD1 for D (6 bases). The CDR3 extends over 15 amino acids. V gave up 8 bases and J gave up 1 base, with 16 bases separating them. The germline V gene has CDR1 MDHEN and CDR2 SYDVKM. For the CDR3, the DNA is TGTGCCAGCTCCCCGGCCAGGGGAGGCACAGATACGCAGTATTTT. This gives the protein CASSPARGGTDTQYF.

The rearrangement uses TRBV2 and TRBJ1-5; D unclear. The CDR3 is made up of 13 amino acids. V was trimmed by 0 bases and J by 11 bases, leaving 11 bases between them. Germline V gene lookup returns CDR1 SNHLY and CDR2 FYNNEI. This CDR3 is CASSEARRETQHF. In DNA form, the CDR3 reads TGTGCCAGCAGTGAAGCCAGGCGAGAGACCCAGCATTTT.

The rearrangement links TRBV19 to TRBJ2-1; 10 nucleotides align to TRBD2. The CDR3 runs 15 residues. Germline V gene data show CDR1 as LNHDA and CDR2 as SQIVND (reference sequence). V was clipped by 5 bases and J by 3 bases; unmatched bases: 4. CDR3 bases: TGTGCCAGTAGTCCCGCTAGCGGGGGCTACAATGAGCAGTTCTTC. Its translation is CASSPASGGYNEQFF. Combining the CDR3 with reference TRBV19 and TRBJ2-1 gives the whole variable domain DGGITQSPKYLFRKEGQNVTLSCEQNLNHDAMYWYRQDPGQGLRLIYYSQIVNDFQKGDIAEGYSVSREKKESFPLTVTSAQKNPTAFYLCASSPASGGYNEQFFGPGTRLTVL.

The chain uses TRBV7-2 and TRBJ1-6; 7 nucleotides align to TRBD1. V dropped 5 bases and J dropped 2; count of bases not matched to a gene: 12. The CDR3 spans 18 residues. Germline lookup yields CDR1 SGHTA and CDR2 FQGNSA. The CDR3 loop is CASSGSTGPKAYNSPLHF. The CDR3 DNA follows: TGTGCCAGCAGCGGATCGACAGGGCCCAAAGCCTATAATTCACCCCTCCACTTT.

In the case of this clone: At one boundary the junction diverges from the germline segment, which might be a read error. This chain's CDR3 is CASSLVSGERPVF. The CDR3 DNA sequence: TGTGCCAGCAGCTTGGTATCTGGGGAGAGACCAGTTTTT. This chain links TRBV5-4 with TRBJ2-3; D possibly corresponds to TRBD2 (5 bases). The CDR3 runs to 13 residues. Germline values: CDR1 SGHNT, CDR2 YYREEE (reference sequence). The variable domain in full, with the rest retrieved from reference TRBV5-4 and TRBJ2-3, is ETGVTQSPTHLIKTRGQQVTLRCSSQSGHNTVSWYQQALGQGPQFIFQYYREEENGRGNFPPRFSGLQFPNYSSELNVNALELDDSALYLCASSLVSGERPVFGPGTRLTVL.

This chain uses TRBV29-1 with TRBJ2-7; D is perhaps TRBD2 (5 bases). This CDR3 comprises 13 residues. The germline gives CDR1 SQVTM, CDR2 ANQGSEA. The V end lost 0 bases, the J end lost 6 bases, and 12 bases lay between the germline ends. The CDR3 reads CSVEDGTGVEQYF. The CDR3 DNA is TGCAGCGTTGAAGATGGTACCGGGGTCGAGCAGTACTTC.

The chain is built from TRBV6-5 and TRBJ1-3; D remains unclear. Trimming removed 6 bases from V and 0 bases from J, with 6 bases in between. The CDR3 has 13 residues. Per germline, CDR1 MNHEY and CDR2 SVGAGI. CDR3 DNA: TGTGCCAGCAGGCAGATCTCTGGAAACACCATATATTTT. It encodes CASRQISGNTIYF.

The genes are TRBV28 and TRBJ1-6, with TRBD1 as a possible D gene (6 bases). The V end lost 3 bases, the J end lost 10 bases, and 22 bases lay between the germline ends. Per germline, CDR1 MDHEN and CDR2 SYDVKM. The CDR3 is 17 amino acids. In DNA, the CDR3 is TGTGCCAGCAGTTTCCTCCTCAGGGGCCTCGGGGTCTCACCCCTCCACTTT. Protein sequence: CASSFLLRGLGVSPLHF.

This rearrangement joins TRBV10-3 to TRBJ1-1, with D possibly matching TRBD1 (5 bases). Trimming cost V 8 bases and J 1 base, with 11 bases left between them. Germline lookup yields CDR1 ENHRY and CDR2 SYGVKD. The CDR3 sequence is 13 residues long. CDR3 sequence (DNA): TGTGCCATCGGGGGAGGATCGAACACTGAAGCTTTCTTT. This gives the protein CAIGGGSNTEAFF.